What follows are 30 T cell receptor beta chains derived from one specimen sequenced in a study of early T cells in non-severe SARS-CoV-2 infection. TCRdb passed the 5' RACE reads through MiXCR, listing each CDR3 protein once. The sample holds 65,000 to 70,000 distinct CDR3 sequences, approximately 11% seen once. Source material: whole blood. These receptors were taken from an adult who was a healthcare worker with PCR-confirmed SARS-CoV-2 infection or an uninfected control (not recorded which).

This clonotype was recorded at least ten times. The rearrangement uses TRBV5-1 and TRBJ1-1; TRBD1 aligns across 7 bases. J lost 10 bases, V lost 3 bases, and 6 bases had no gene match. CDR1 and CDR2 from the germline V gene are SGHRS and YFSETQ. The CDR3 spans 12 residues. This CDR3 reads CASSSYRGRAFF. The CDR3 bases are TGCGCCAGCAGCTCATACAGGGGACGAGCTTTCTTT.

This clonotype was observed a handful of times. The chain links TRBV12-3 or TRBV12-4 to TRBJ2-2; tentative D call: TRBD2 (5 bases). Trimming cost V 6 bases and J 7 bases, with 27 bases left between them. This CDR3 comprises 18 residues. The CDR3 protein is CASSRLGRGRLTIGELFF. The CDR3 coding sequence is TGTGCCAGCAGCCGCCTGGGCCGCGGGCGACTCACAATCGGGGAGCTGTTTTTT.

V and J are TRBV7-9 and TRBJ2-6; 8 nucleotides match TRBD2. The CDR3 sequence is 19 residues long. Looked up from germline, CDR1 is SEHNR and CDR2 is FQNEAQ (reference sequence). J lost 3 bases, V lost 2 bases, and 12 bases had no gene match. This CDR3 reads CASSLNVGGRYLGANVLTF. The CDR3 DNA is TGTGCCAGCAGCTTAAACGTAGGCGGGAGGTATCTTGGGGCCAACGTCCTGACTTTC.

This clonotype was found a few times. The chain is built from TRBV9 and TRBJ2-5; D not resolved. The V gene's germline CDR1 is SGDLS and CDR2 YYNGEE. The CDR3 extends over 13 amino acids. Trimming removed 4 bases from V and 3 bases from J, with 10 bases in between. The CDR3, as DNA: TGTGCCAGCAGCCCCTCGATGGAAGAGACCCAGTACTTC. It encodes CASSPSMEETQYF.

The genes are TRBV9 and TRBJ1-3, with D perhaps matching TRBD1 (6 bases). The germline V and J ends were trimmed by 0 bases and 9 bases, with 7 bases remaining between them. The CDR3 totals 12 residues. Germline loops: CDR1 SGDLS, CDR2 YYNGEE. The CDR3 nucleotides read TGTGCCAGCAGCGTAGAGGGGGGCACCATATATTTT. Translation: CASSVEGGTIYF.

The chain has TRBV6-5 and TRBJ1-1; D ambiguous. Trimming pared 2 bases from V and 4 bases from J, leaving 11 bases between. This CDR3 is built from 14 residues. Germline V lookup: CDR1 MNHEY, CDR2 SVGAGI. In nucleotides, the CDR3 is TGTGCCAGCAGTTACGGATGGGAGAGCACTGAAGCTTTCTTT. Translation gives CASSYGWESTEAFF.

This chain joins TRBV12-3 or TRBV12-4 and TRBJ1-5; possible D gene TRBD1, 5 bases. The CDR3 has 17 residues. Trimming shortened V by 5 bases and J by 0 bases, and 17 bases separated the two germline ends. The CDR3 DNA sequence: TGTGCCAGCAGTACCTCCCCGGCAGGGCATAGCAATCAGCCCCAGCATTTT. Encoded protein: CASSTSPAGHSNQPQHF.

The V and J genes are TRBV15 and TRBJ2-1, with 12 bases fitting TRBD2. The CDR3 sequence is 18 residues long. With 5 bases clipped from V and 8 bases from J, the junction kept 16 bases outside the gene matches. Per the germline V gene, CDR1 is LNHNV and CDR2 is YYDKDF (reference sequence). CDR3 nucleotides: TGTGCCACCAGCGTTCCTAGCGGGAGGGCCGAATCCATCGATGAGCAGTTCTTC. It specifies CATSVPSGRAESIDEQFF. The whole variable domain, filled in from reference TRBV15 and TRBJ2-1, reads DAMVIQNPRYQVTQFGKPVTLSCSQTLNHNVMYWYQQKSSQAPKLLFHYYDKDFNNEADTPDNFQSRRPNTSFCFLDIRSPGLGDTAMYLCATSVPSGRAESIDEQFFGPGTRLTVL.

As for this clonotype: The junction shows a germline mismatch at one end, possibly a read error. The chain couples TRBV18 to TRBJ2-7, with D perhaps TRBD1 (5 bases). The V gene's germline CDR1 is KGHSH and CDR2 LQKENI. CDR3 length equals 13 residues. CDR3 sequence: CASSPRQTYGQYF. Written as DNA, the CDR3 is TGTGCCAGCTCACCGCGACAGACCTACGGGCAGTACTTC.

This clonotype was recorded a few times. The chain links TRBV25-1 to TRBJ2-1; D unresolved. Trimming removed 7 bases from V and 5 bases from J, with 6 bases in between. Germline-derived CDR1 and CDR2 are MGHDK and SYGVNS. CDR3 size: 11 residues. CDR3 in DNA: TGTGCCAGCACGAAGAACAATGAGCAGTTCTTC. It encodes CASTKNNEQFF.

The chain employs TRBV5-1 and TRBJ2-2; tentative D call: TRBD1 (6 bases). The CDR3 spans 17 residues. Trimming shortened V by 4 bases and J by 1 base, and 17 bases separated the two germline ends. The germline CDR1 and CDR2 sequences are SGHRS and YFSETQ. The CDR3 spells CASSQRAQGRNTGELFF. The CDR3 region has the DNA TGCGCCAGCAGCCAACGGGCCCAGGGGAGGAACACCGGGGAGCTGTTTTTT.

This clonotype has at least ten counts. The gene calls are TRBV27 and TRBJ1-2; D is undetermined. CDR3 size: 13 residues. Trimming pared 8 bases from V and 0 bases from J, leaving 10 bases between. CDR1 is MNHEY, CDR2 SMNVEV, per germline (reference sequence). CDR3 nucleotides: TGTGCCAGCTCCCCAAACCCTAACTATGGCTACACCTTC. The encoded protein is CASSPNPNYGYTF.

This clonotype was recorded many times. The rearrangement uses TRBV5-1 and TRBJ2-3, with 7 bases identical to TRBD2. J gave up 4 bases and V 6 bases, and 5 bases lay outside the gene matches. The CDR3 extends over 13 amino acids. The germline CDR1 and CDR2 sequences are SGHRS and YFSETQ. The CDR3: CASTVAGADTQYF. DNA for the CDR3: TGCGCCAGCACCGTGGCGGGAGCAGATACGCAGTATTTT. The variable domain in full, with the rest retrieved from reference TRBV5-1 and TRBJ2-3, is KAGVTQTPRYLIKTRGQQVTLSCSPISGHRSVSWYQQTPGQGLQFLFEYFSETQRNKGNFPGRFSGRQFSNSRSEMNVSTLELGDSALYLCASTVAGADTQYFGPGTRLTVL.

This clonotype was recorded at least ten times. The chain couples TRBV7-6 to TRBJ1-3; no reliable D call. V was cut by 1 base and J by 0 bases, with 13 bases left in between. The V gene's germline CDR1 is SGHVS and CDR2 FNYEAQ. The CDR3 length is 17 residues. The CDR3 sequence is CASSLDLSVVSGNTIYF. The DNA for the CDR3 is TGTGCCAGCAGCTTAGACCTATCTGTCGTCTCTGGAAACACCATATATTTT.

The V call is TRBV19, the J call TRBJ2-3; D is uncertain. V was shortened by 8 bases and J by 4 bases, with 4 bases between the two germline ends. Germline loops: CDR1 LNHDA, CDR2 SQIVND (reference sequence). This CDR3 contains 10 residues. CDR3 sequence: CASSADTQYF. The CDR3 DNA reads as TGTGCCAGTTCGGCAGATACGCAGTATTTT.

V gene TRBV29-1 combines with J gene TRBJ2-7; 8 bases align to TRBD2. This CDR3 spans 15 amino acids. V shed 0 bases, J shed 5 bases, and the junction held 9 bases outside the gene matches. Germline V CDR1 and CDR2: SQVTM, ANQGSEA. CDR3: CSVEDGSGKGNEQYF. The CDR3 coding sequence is TGCAGCGTTGAAGATGGTAGCGGGAAAGGGAACGAGCAGTACTTC.

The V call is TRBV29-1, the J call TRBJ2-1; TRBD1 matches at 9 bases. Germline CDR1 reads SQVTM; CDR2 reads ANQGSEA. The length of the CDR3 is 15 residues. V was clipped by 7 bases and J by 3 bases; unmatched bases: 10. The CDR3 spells CSGTGETVLYNEQFF. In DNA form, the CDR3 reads TGCAGCGGGACAGGGGAGACTGTCCTCTACAATGAGCAGTTCTTC.

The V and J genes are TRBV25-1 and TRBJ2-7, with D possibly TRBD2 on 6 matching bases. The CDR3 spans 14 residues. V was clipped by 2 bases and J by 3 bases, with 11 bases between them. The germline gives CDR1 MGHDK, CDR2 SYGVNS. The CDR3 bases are TGTGCCAGCAGTGAAGCGGGGAAAAACTACGAGCAGTACTTC. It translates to CASSEAGKNYEQYF.

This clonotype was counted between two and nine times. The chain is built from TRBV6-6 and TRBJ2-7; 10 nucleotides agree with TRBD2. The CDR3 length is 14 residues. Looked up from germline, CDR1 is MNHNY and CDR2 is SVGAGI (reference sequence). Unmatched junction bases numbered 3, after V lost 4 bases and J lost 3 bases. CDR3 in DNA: TGTGCCAGCAGTTCTCAGCGGGAGGGCTACGAGCAGTACTTC. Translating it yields CASSSQREGYEQYF.

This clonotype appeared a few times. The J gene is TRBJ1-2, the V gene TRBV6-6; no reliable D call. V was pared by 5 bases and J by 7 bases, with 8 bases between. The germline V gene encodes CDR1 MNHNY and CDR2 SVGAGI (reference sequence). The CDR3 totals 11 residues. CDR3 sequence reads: CASSAAFGYTF. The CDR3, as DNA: TGTGCCAGCAGTGCGGCGTTTGGCTACACCTTC.

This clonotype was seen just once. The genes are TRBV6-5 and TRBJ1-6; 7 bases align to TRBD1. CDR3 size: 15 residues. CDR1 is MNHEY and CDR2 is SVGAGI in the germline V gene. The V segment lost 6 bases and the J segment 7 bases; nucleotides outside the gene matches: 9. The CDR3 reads CASRPPGQPNSPLHF. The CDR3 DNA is TGTGCCAGCAGACCACCGGGACAGCCCAATTCACCCCTCCACTTT.

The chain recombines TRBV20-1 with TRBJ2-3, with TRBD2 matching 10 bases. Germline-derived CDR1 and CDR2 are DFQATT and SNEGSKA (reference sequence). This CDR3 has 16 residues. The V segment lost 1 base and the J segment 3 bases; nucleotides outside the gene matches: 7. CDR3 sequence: CSARVASGSGTDTQYF. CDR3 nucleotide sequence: TGCAGTGCTAGAGTTGCTAGCGGGAGTGGGACAGATACGCAGTATTTT.

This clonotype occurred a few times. For the CDR3, the DNA is TGTGCCAGCAGTCCTCGGACAGGGGGCCCTGGCTACACCTTC. This sequence encodes CASSPRTGGPGYTF. This sequence joins TRBV28 and TRBJ1-2, with 11 bases matching TRBD1. Germline CDR1 is MDHEN and CDR2 is SYDVKM. V lost 5 bases to trimming and J lost 7 bases; unmatched junction nucleotides: 6. The length of the CDR3 is 14 residues.

CDR3 sequence (DNA): TGTGCCAGTAGTGAACTAGCGGGAGGCCTCAAGCAGTTCTTC. Amino acids: CASSELAGGLKQFF. This chain uses TRBV19 with TRBJ2-1, with 12 bases aligning to TRBD2. The CDR3 has 14 amino acids. V was clipped by 5 bases and J by 11 bases; unmatched bases: 7. In germline, CDR1 is LNHDA, CDR2 SQIVND (reference sequence).

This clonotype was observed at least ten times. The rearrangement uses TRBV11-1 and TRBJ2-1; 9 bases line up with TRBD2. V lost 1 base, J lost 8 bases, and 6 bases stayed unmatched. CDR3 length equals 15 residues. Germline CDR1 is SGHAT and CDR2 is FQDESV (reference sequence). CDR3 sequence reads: CASSLGGGRADEQFF. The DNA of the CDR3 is TGTGCCAGCAGCTTAGGTGGCGGGAGGGCCGATGAGCAGTTCTTC.

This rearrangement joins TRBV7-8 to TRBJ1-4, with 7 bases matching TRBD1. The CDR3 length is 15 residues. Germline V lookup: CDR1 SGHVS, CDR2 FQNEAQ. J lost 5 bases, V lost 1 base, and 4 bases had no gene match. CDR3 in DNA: TGTGCCAGCAGCTTAGGACAGGGATTAAATGAAAAACTGTTTTTT. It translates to CASSLGQGLNEKLFF.

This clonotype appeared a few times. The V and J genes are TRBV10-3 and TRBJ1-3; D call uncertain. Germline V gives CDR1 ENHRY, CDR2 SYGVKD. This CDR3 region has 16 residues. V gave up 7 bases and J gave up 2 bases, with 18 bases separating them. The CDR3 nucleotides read TGTGCCATCATCCGGTCAGAAGGCTACACTGGAAACACCATATATTTT. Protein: CAIIRSEGYTGNTIYF.

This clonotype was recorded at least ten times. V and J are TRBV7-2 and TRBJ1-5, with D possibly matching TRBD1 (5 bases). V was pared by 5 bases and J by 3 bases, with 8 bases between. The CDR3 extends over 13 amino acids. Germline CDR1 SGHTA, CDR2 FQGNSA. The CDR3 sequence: CASSPGNNQPQHF. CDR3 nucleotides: TGTGCCAGCAGCCCAGGGAACAATCAGCCCCAGCATTTT. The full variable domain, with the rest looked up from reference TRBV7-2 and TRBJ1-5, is GAGVSQSPSNKVTEKGKDVELRCDPISGHTALYWYRQSLGQGLEFLIYFQGNSAPDKSGLPSDRFSAERTGGSVSTLTIQRTQQEDSAVYLCASSPGNNQPQHFGDGTRLSIL.

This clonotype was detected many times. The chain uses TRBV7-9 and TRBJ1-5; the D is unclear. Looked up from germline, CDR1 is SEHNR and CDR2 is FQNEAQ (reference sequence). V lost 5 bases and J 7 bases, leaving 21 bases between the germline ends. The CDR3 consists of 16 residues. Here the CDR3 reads CASSPDLRSAGQPQHF. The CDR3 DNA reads TGTGCCAGCAGCCCAGACTTACGATCGGCGGGGCAGCCCCAGCATTTT.

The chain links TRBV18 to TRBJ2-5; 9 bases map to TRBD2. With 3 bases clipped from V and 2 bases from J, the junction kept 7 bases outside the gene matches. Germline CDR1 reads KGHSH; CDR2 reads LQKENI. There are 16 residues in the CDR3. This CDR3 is CASSPRGGTRQETQYF. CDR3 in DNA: TGTGCCAGCTCACCGCGGGGGGGCACACGACAAGAGACCCAGTACTTC.